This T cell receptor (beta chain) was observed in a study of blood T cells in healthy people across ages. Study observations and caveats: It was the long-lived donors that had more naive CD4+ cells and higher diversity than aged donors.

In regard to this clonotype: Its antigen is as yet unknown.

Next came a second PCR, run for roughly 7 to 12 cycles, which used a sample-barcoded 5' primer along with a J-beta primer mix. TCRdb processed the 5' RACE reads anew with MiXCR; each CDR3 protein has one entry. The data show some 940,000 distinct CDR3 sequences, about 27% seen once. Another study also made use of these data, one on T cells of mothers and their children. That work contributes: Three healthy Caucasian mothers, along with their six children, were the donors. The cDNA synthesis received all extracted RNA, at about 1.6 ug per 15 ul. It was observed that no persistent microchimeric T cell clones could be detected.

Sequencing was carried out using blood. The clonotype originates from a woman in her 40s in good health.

CDR3 sequence (DNA): TGTGCCAGCAGTTTATTGGGGACAGGGGTAGGGTTTAAAGAGACCCAGTACTTC. It codes for CASSLLGTGVGFKETQYF. The gene calls are TRBV27 and TRBJ2-5, with TRBD1 matching over 10 bases. Germline V lookup: CDR1 MNHEY, CDR2 SMNVEV (reference sequence). The CDR3 is 18 residues long. The V segment lost 1 base and the J segment 3 bases; nucleotides outside the gene matches: 11.